The 4 T cell receptor beta chains listed next were all sequenced from one sample in a study of shared clonotypes between healthy human individuals. As defined, naive CD8 cells were CD45RO-negative and positively selected for CCR7, with terminally differentiated effector memory CD45RA+ cells excluded. Libraries were prepared by immunoSEQ multiplex PCR; TCRdb keeps only in-frame clonotypes and omits some of them. This sample carries 500,000 to 700,000 clones, 85% to 95% of them seen once, and the ten largest clones take around 0.12%. Sequencing input: naive CD8+ T cells sorted from blood. The receptor set was obtained from a woman in her twenties or thirties in good health.

The chain has TRBV7-2 and TRBJ2-3, with 10 bases aligning to TRBD2. Unmatched junction bases numbered 3, after V lost 2 bases and J lost 4 bases. CDR3 length: 15 amino acids. CDR1 and CDR2 from the germline V gene are SGHTA and FQGNSA. CDR3 amino acids: CASSLSLAGADTQYF. CDR3 bases: TGTGCCAGCAGCTTAAGTCTAGCGGGAGCAGATACGCAGTATTTT.

J is TRBJ2-7 and V is TRBV28; 7 bases are a match to TRBD2. Germline trimming cut 6 bases from V and 0 bases from J; bases unmatched to any gene: 8. This CDR3 is 15 amino acids long. Germline lookup yields CDR1 MDHEN and CDR2 SYDVKM. The CDR3 nucleotides are TGTGCCAGCAGAGCCGGGACTACCTTCTCCTACGAGCAGTACTTC. This codes for CASRAGTTFSYEQYF.

This clone occurred once. The rearrangement joins TRBV5-6 to TRBJ2-7; tentatively, D is TRBD2 (7 bases). Per the germline V gene, CDR1 is SGHDT and CDR2 is YYEEEE. Trimming cost V 6 bases and J 6 bases, with 22 bases left between them. This CDR3 spans 15 amino acids. The CDR3 reads CASIPPGGGTPEQYF. The CDR3 region has the DNA TGTGCCAGCATACCCCCGGGGGGCGGGACCCCCGAGCAGTACTTC.

This clone was observed a handful of times. The V call is TRBV6-5, the J call TRBJ2-1; 7 bases are shared with TRBD2. From germline, CDR1 is MNHEY and CDR2 SVGAGI. This CDR3 contains 15 residues. The J segment lost 8 bases and the V segment lost 2 bases, leaving 9 bases of the junction unmatched. The DNA of the CDR3 is TGTGCCAGCAGTTACGGGACTACCGGGGGAGATGAGCAGTTCTTC. Its translation: CASSYGTTGGDEQFF.